Listed below are T cell receptor beta chains from one sample, sequenced in a study of T cell changes during pregnancy in multiple sclerosis. The method was immunoSEQ multiplex PCR; TCRdb's version includes in-frame clones alone and lacks a portion of them. The sample includes 40,000 to 45,000 clones, 93% of them seen just once. The sequenced sample was CD4+ T cells from peripheral blood mononuclear cells, obtained in the third trimester of pregnancy. Receptors were obtained from a female donor with multiple sclerosis, enrolled in a pregnancy study. The CDR3 runs from the conserved cysteine through the conserved F or W. Fields, in order: J gene, D gene, clone size, V gene, CDR3 protein, CDR3 DNA. A D gene is named only where the DNA matches it firmly. Clone size is not always given. Where it is, it says once, few, many or a class for expanded clones.

J gene: TRBJ2-1; D gene: .; clone size: .; V gene: TRBV5-4; CDR3 protein: CASSSELGGGLRNEQFF; CDR3 DNA: TGTGCCAGCAGCTCTGAGCTTGGGGGGGGCCTGAGGAATGAGCAGTTCTTC
J gene: TRBJ2-5; D gene: .; clone size: .; V gene: TRBV9; CDR3 protein: CASSGDRQETQYF; CDR3 DNA: TGTGCCAGCAGCGGCGACAGACAAGAGACCCAGTACTTC
J gene: TRBJ2-1; D gene: .; clone size: .; V gene: TRBV5-1; CDR3 protein: CASSAGGTEYNEQFF; CDR3 DNA: TGCGCCAGCAGCGCGGGCGGGACGGAATACAATGAGCAGTTCTTC
J gene: TRBJ1-3; D gene: .; clone size: .; V gene: TRBV28; CDR3 protein: CASREGNSGNTIYF; CDR3 DNA: TGTGCCAGCAGGGAGGGGAACTCTGGAAACACCATATATTTT
J gene: TRBJ1-6; D gene: .; clone size: .; V gene: TRBV6-5; CDR3 protein: CASSSTGSGNSPLHF; CDR3 DNA: TGTGCCAGCAGTTCAACAGGGTCGGGGAATTCACCCCTCCACTTT
J gene: TRBJ2-5; D gene: TRBD2; clone size: .; V gene: TRBV2; CDR3 protein: CASRSPAGGRRETQYF; CDR3 DNA: TGTGCCAGCAGGTCCCCAGCGGGAGGGCGGAGAGAGACCCAGTACTTC
J gene: TRBJ2-3; D gene: TRBD2; clone size: .; V gene: TRBV5-1; CDR3 protein: CASSSGLAGGLGATDTQYF; CDR3 DNA: TGCGCCAGCAGCTCCGGACTAGCGGGGGGGCTGGGCGCCACAGATACGCAGTATTTT
J gene: TRBJ1-2; D gene: TRBD1; clone size: .; V gene: TRBV7-2; CDR3 protein: CASSQRQGAFYGYTF; CDR3 DNA: TGTGCCAGCAGCCAGCGACAGGGGGCCTTCTATGGCTACACCTTC
J gene: TRBJ1-5; D gene: TRBD1; clone size: once; V gene: TRBV18; CDR3 protein: CASSPQRGLGIEPQHF; CDR3 DNA: TGTGCCAGCTCACCACAGAGGGGGCTCGGGATCGAGCCCCAGCATTTT
J gene: TRBJ2-7; D gene: .; clone size: .; V gene: TRBV6-5; CDR3 protein: CASSGQGGAYEQYF; CDR3 DNA: TGTGCCAGCAGCGGACAGGGAGGGGCCTACGAGCAGTACTTC
J gene: TRBJ1-1; D gene: .; clone size: .; V gene: TRBV30; CDR3 protein: CAWRKAGDGAEAFF; CDR3 DNA: TGTGCCTGGAGAAAGGCAGGGGACGGGGCTGAAGCTTTCTTT
J gene: TRBJ2-1; D gene: TRBD2; clone size: .; V gene: TRBV28; CDR3 protein: CASSFLGLAGQNSYNEQFF; CDR3 DNA: TGTGCCAGCAGTTTCCTCGGACTAGCGGGACAGAACTCCTACAATGAGCAGTTCTTC
J gene: TRBJ2-5; D gene: TRBD2; clone size: .; V gene: TRBV5-1; CDR3 protein: CASVVHPGLAAETQYF; CDR3 DNA: TGCGCCAGCGTAGTTCACCCGGGACTAGCGGCAGAGACCCAGTACTTC
J gene: TRBJ1-1; D gene: TRBD1; clone size: .; V gene: TRBV2; CDR3 protein: CASSRQGNTEAFF; CDR3 DNA: TGTGCCAGCAGCCGACAGGGGAACACTGAAGCTTTCTTT
J gene: TRBJ1-1; D gene: .; clone size: .; V gene: TRBV5-1; CDR3 protein: CASSLAPAGGGRAEAFF; CDR3 DNA: TGCGCCAGCAGCTTGGCGCCGGCGGGGGGAGGGAGGGCTGAAGCTTTCTTT
J gene: TRBJ2-1; D gene: .; clone size: few; V gene: TRBV27; CDR3 protein: CASSLQRAYNEQFF; CDR3 DNA: TGTGCCAGCAGTTTGCAGCGGGCCTACAATGAGCAGTTCTTC
J gene: TRBJ2-1; D gene: .; clone size: .; V gene: TRBV5-4; CDR3 protein: CASSGGTVNEQFF; CDR3 DNA: TGTGCCAGCAGCGGCGGGACGGTTAATGAGCAGTTCTTC
J gene: TRBJ2-5; D gene: TRBD2; clone size: .; V gene: TRBV18; CDR3 protein: CASSPRTSGETQYF; CDR3 DNA: TGTGCCAGCTCACCTAGGACTAGCGGAGAGACCCAGTACTTC
J gene: TRBJ2-7; D gene: TRBD2; clone size: .; V gene: TRBV6-1; CDR3 protein: CASSEAILAGILFYEQYF; CDR3 DNA: TGTGCCAGCAGTGAAGCTATACTAGCGGGTATTCTATTTTACGAGCAGTACTTC
J gene: TRBJ1-1; D gene: .; clone size: .; V gene: TRBV2; CDR3 protein: CASSKGERTEAFF; CDR3 DNA: TGTGCCAGCAGTAAAGGAGAGAGGACTGAAGCTTTCTTT
J gene: TRBJ2-4; D gene: TRBD1; clone size: .; V gene: TRBV7-9; CDR3 protein: CASRPGTGENIQYF; CDR3 DNA: TGTGCCAGCAGACCCGGGACAGGAGAAAACATTCAGTACTTC
J gene: TRBJ1-1; D gene: .; clone size: .; V gene: TRBV5-1; CDR3 protein: CASSLGQMNTEAFF; CDR3 DNA: TGCGCCAGCAGCTTGGGACAAATGAACACTGAAGCTTTCTTT
J gene: TRBJ2-3; D gene: .; clone size: .; V gene: TRBV27; CDR3 protein: CASRRRAFNGPSTDTQYF; CDR3 DNA: TGTGCCAGCAGAAGGCGGGCGTTTAACGGCCCTAGCACAGATACGCAGTATTTT
J gene: TRBJ1-5; D gene: TRBD1; clone size: .; V gene: TRBV6-6; CDR3 protein: CASRKGQSYQPQHF; CDR3 DNA: TGTGCCAGCAGAAAGGGACAGTCCTATCAGCCCCAGCATTTT
J gene: TRBJ1-4; D gene: .; clone size: .; V gene: TRBV18; CDR3 protein: CASSPLRVSPTNEKLFF; CDR3 DNA: TGTGCCAGCTCACCACTCCGGGTTTCCCCAACTAATGAAAAACTGTTTTTT
J gene: TRBJ1-1; D gene: .; clone size: .; V gene: TRBV5-1; CDR3 protein: CASSLGQLMNTEAFF; CDR3 DNA: TGCGCCAGCAGCTTGGGACAGTTAATGAACACTGAAGCTTTCTTT